This T cell receptor beta chain was obtained from a study of cytomegalovirus exposure and HLA in healthy donors. Study-wide results and limits: A later analysis found most CMV-associated TCR beta chains apparently HLA-restricted. Further analysis, carried out later, found HLA-associated TCR beta chains more clonally expanded than equally common other chains.

The PCR had 60 Vbeta and 13 Jbeta primers. Produced via immunoSEQ multiplex PCR; TCRdb's table is partial and in-frame only. In the table there are 150,000 to 160,000 clones, 85% of which are singletons. Trimming removed 6 bases from V and 3 bases from J; junction bases left unmatched: 5. CDR1 and CDR2 from the germline V gene are ENHRY and SYGVKD. The CDR3 is made up of 15 amino acids. Turning to this clone: What it recognizes is unknown.

Sequenced input: PBMCs. The chain combines TRBV10-3 with TRBJ2-3, with 11 bases aligning to TRBD1. The sequence came from a woman younger than 35 in good health and CMV-seronegative. CDR3 region: CAISRTGGATDTQYF. CDR3 DNA: TGTGCCATCAGCCGGACAGGGGGCGCGACAGATACGCAGTATTTT.